The clone carrying this T cell receptor beta chain was detected once. Its antigen is as yet unknown. The CDR3 sequence is 15 residues long. Germline CDR1 reads LGHNA; CDR2 reads YSLEER. V lost 1 base and J lost 7, with 14 bases in between. The entry originates in a study of T cell responses to AZD1222 COVID-19 vaccine. Study-wide findings and caveats: In a largely white British group with more females than males, clonal diversity was possibly underestimated. Baseline antibody screening turned up just a handful of seropositive AZD1222 recipients.

Data came from immunoSEQ multiplex PCR; TCRdb stores just in-frame clones and leaves some out. This sample has 27,000 or so clones, with 92% found just once. V and J are TRBV4-3 and TRBJ2-1; D is unclear. The sequencing used peripheral blood, collected 28 days after the second AZD1222 dose. The TCR comes from an adult who received the AZD1222 COVID-19 vaccine. In DNA, the CDR3 is TGCGCCAGCAGCCAAGCTGCCGCTTGGGGTAATGAGCAGTTCTTC. It is translated as CASSQAAAWGNEQFF.